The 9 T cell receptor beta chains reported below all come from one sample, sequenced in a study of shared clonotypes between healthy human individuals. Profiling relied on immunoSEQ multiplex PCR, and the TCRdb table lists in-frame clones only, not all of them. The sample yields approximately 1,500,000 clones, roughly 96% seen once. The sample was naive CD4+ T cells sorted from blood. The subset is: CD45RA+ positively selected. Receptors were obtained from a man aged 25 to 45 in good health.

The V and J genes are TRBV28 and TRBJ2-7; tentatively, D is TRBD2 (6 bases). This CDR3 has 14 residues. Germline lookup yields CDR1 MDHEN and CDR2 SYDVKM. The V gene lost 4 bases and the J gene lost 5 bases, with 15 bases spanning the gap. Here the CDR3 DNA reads TGTGCCAGCAGTTCGGGAGACCTTAGGAACGAGCAGTACTTC. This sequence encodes CASSSGDLRNEQYF.

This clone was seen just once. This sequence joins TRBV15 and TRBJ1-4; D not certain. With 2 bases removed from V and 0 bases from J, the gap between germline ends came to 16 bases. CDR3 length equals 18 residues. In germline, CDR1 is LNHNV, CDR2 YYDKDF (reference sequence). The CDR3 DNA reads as TGTGCCACCAGCAGAAACTTAAACTCGGGTGCAACTAATGAAAAACTGTTTTTT. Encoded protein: CATSRNLNSGATNEKLFF.

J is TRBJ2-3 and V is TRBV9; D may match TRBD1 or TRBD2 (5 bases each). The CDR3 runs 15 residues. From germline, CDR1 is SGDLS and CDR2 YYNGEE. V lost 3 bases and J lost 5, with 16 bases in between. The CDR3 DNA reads TGTGCCAGCAGCGCGGATCCGGGGCCTAGAGATACGCAGTATTTT. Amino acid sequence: CASSADPGPRDTQYF.

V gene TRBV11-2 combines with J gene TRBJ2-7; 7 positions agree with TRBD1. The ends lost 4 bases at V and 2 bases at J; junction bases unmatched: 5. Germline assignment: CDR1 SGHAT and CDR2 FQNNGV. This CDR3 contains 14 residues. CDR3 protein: CASSSGGQAYEQYF. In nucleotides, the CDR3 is TGTGCCAGCAGCTCCGGAGGACAGGCCTACGAGCAGTACTTC.

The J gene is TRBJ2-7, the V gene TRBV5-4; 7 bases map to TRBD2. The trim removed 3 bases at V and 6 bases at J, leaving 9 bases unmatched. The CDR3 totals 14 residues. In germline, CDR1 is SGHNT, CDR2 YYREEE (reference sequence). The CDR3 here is CASSSGGGPSEQYF. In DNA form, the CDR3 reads TGTGCCAGCAGCTCTGGGGGAGGGCCGTCCGAGCAGTACTTC.

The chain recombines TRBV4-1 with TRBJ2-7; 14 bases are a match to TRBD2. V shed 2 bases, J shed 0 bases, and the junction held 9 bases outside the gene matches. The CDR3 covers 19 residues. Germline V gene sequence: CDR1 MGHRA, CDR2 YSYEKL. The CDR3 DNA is TGCGCCAGCAGCCAAATAGGGACTAGCGGGAGAGTGGGCTCCTACGAGCAGTACTTC. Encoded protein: CASSQIGTSGRVGSYEQYF.

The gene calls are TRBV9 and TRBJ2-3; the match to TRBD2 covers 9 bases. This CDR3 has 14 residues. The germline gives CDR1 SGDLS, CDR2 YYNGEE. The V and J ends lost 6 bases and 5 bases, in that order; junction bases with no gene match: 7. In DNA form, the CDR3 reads TGTGCCAGCACCCCGGGACTAGCTGGAGATACGCAGTATTTT. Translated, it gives CASTPGLAGDTQYF.

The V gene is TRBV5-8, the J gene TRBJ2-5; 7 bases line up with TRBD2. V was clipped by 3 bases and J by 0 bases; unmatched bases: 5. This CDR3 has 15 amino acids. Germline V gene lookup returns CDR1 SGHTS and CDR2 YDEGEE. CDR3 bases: TGTGCCAGCAGCTCCCGGGACTATTACCAAGAGACCCAGTACTTC. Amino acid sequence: CASSSRDYYQETQYF.

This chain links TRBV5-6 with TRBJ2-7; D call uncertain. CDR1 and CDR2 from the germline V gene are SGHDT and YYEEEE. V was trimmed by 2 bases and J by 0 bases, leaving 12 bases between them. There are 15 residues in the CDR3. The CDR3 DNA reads TGTGCCAGCAGCTTCCCCGCTAACCCCTCCTACGAGCAGTACTTC. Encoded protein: CASSFPANPSYEQYF.